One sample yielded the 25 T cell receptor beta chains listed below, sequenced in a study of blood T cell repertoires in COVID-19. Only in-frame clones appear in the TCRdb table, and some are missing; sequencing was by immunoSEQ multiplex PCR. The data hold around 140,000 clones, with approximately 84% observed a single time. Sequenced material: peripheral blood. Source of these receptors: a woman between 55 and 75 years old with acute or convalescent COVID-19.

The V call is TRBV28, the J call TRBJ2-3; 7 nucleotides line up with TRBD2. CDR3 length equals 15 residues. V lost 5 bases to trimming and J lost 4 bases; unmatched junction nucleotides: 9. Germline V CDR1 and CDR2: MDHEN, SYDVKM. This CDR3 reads CASSDWGGRSDTQYF. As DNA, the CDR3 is TGTGCCAGCAGTGACTGGGGCGGGAGATCAGATACGCAGTATTTT. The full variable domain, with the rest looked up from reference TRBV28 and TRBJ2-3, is DVKVTQSSRYLVKRTGEKVFLECVQDMDHENMFWYRQDPGLGLRLIYFSYDVKMKEKGDIPEGYSVSREKKERFSLILESASTNQTSMYLCASSDWGGRSDTQYFGPGTRLTVL.

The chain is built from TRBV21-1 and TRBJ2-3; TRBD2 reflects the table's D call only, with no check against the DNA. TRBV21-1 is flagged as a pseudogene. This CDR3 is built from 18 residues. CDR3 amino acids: CASSDRGLAGASTDTQYF. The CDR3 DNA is TGTGCCAGCAGCGACAGGGGACTAGCGGGAGCTAGCACAGATACGCAGTATTTT.

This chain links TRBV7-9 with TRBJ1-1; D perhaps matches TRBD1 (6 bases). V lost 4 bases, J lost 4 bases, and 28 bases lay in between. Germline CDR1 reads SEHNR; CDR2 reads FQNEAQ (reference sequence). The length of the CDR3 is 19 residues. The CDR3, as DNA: TGTGCCAGCAGCTACCTATACAGGGTTACGAGGATGAGGCCCACTGAAGCTTTCTTT. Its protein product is CASSYLYRVTRMRPTEAFF.

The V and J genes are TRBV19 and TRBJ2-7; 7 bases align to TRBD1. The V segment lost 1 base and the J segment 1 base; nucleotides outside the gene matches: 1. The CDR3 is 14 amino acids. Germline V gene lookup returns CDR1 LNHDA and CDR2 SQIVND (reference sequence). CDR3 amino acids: CASSIGTGSYEQYF. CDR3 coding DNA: TGTGCCAGTAGTATAGGGACAGGTTCCTACGAGCAGTACTTC.

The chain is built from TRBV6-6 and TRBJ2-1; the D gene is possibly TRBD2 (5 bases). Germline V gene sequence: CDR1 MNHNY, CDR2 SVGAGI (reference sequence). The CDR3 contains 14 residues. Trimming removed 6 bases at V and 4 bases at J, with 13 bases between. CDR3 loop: CASRGLLSYNEQFF. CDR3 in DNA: TGTGCCAGCAGAGGACTCCTGTCATACAATGAGCAGTTCTTC.

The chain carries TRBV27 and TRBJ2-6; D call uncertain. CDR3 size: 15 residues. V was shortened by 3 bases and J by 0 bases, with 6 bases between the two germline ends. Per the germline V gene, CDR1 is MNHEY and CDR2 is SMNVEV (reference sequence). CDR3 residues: CASSLLGSGANVLTF. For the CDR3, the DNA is TGTGCCAGCAGTTTGCTCGGCTCTGGGGCCAACGTCCTGACTTTC.

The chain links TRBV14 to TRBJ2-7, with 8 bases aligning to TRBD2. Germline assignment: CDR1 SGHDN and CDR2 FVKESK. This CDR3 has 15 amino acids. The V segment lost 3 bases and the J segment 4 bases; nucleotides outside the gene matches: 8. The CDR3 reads CASSHVSAGAYEQYF. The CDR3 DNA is TGTGCCAGCAGCCATGTATCAGCGGGAGCGTACGAGCAGTACTTC.

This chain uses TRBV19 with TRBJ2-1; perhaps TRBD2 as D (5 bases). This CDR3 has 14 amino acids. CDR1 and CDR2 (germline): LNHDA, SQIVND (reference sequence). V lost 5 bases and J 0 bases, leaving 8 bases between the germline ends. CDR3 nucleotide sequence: TGTGCCAGTAGTGCTACTAGCTCCTACAATGAGCAGTTCTTC. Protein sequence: CASSATSSYNEQFF. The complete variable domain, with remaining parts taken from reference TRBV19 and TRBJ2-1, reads DGGITQSPKYLFRKEGQNVTLSCEQNLNHDAMYWYRQDPGQGLRLIYYSQIVNDFQKGDIAEGYSVSREKKESFPLTVTSAQKNPTAFYLCASSATSSYNEQFFGPGTRLTVL.

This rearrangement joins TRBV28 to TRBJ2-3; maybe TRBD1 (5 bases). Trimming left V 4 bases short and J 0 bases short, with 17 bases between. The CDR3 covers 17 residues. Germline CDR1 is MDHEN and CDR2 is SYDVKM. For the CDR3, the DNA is TGTGCCAGCAGTTCCCCCCAAGGGGTACCAAGCACAGATACGCAGTATTTT. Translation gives CASSSPQGVPSTDTQYF.

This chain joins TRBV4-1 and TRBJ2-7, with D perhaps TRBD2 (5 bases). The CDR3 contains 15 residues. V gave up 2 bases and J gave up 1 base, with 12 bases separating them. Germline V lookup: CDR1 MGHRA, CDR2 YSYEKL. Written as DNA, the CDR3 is TGCGCCAGCAGCCAAACCACGGGGTTTTCCTACGAGCAGTACTTC. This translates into CASSQTTGFSYEQYF.

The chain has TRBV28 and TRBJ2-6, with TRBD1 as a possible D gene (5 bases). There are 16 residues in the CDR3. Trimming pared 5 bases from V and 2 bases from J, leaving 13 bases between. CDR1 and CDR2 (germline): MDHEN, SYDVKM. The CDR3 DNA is TGTGCCAGCAGTACAATCGACAGACCTGGGGCCAACGTCCTGACTTTC. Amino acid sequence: CASSTIDRPGANVLTF. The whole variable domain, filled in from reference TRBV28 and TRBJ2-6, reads DVKVTQSSRYLVKRTGEKVFLECVQDMDHENMFWYRQDPGLGLRLIYFSYDVKMKEKGDIPEGYSVSREKKERFSLILESASTNQTSMYLCASSTIDRPGANVLTFGAGSRLTVL.

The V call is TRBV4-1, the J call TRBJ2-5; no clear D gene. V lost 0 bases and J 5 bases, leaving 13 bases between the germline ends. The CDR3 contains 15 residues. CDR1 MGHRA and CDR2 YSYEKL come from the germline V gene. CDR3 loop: CASSQEESQPETQYF. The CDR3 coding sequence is TGCGCCAGCAGCCAAGAGGAGTCGCAGCCGGAGACCCAGTACTTC.

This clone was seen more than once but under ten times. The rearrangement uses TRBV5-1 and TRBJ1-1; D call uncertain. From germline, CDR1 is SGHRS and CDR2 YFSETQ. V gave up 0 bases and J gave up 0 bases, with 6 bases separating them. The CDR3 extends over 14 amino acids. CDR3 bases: TGCGCCAGCAGCTTGGGCCAGATGAACACTGAAGCTTTCTTT. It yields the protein CASSLGQMNTEAFF.

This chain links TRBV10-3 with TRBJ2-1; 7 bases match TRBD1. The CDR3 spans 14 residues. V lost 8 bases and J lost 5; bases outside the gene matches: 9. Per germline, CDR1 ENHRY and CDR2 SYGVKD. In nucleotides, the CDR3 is TGTGCCATCGGACCAGGGACAGCTAACAATGAGCAGTTCTTC. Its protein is CAIGPGTANNEQFF.

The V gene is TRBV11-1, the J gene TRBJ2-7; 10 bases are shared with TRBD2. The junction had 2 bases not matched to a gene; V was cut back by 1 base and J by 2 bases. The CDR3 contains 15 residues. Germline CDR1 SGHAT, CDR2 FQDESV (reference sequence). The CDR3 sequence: CASSLEAGGTYEQYF. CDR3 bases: TGTGCCAGCAGCTTAGAAGCGGGAGGGACCTACGAGCAGTACTTC.

CDR3 amino acids: CASSVSRGREKLFF. The CDR3 DNA reads as TGTGCCAGCAGTGTGTCCAGGGGAAGAGAAAAACTGTTTTTT. The V gene is TRBV2, the J gene TRBJ1-4; the D gene is possibly TRBD1 (6 bases). This CDR3 has 14 residues. The germline V gene has CDR1 SNHLY and CDR2 FYNNEI. The V end was cut by 4 bases, the J end by 8 bases, with 14 bases between.

The CDR3 bases are TGTGCCAGCAGCGACCGGGACTTCACGTCCTACAATGAGCAGTTCTTC. Its translation: CASSDRDFTSYNEQFF. The genes are TRBV9 and TRBJ2-1; the D gene is possibly TRBD2 (6 bases). With 3 bases removed from V and 1 base from J, the gap between germline ends came to 14 bases. The CDR3 length is 16 residues. Germline V gene data show CDR1 as SGDLS and CDR2 as YYNGEE.

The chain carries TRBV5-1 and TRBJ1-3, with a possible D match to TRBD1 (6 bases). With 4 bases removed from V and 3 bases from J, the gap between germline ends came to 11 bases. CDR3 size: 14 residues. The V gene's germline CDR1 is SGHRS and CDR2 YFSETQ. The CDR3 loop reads CASSHTGIGNTIYF. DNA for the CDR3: TGCGCCAGCAGCCACACAGGGATTGGAAACACCATATATTTT.

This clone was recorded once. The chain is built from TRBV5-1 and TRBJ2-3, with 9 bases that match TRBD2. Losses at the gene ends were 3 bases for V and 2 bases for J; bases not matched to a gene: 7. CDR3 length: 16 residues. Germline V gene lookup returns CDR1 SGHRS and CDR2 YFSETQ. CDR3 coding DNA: TGCGCCAGCAGCTACTTGACTAGCGGAAACACAGATACGCAGTATTTT. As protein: CASSYLTSGNTDTQYF.

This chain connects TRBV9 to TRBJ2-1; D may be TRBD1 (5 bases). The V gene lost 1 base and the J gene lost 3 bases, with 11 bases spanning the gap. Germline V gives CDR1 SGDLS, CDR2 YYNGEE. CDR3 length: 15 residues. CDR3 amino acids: CASSVSPTGYNEQFF. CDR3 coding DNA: TGTGCCAGCAGCGTATCACCTACAGGCTACAATGAGCAGTTCTTC.

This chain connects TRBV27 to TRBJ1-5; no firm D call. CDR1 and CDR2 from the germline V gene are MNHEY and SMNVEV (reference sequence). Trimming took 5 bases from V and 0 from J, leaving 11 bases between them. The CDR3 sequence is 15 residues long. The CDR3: CASSHREDSNQPQHF. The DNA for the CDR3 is TGTGCCAGCAGTCATCGGGAGGATAGCAATCAGCCCCAGCATTTT.

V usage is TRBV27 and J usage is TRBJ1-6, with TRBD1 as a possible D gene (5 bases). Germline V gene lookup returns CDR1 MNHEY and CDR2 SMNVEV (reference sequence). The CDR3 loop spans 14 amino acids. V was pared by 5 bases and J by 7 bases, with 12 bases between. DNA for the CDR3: TGTGCCAGCAGTCGTTCGGAGGGGAATTCACCCCTCCACTTT. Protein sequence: CASSRSEGNSPLHF.

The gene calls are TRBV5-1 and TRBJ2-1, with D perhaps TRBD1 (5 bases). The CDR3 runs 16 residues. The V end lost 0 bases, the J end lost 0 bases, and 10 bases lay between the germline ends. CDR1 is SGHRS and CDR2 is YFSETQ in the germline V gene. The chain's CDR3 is CASSLGQTTSYNEQFF. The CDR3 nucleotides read TGCGCCAGCAGCTTGGGACAGACGACCTCCTACAATGAGCAGTTCTTC.

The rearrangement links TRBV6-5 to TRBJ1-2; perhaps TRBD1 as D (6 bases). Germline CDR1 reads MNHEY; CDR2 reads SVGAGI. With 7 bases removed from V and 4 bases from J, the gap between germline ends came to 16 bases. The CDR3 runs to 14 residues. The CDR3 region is CASNTGKVPYGYTF. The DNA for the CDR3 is TGTGCCAGCAATACAGGGAAAGTTCCCTATGGCTACACCTTC.

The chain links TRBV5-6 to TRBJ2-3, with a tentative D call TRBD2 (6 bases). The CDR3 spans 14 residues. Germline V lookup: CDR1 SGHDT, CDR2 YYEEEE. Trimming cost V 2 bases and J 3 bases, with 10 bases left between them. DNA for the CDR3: TGTGCCAGCAGCTTCGGGGGTTGGACAGATACGCAGTATTTT. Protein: CASSFGGWTDTQYF.